What follows are 11 T cell receptor beta chains derived from one specimen sequenced in a study of T cells expressing NK-cell markers. From the 5' RACE reads, TCRdb lists one entry per CDR3 protein and no DNA. Its table records about 660 distinct CDR3 sequences. Sequencing was performed on blood T cells: a sorted CD56 or NKG2C T cell subset, CD4+ or CD8+ T cells, or bulk PBMC T cells (not recorded which). The receptors derive from a woman aged 45-60 years in good health.

Frequency places this clonotype as medium-sized (0.01 to 0.1%). The rearrangement joins TRBV20-1 to TRBJ2-7; there is no DNA to check the TCRdb D call of TRBD2. Germline-derived CDR1 and CDR2 are DFQATT and SNEGSKA (reference sequence). The CDR3 is 19 residues long. CDR3: CSARAAQPFGRTLSYEQYF.

The chain has TRBV2 and TRBJ1-4; TCRdb outputs TRBD1, but without DNA this stays unchecked. The CDR3 spans 14 residues. Germline lookup yields CDR1 SNHLY and CDR2 FYNNEI. The CDR3 here is CASGRTLANEKLFF.

Judged by frequency, this clonotype is medium-sized. The chain employs TRBV5-1 and TRBJ1-4. The CDR3 is made up of 14 amino acids. Germline V gene lookup returns CDR1 SGHRS and CDR2 YFSETQ. The CDR3 loop is CASSLASGSEKLFF.

Its frequency marks this clonotype as hyperexpanded (1% or more). This rearrangement joins TRBV6-2 or TRBV6-3 to TRBJ1-6; lacking DNA, the TRBD1 call made by TCRdb goes unchecked. In germline, CDR1 is MNHEY, CDR2 SVGEGT. The CDR3 spans 14 residues. CDR3 loop: CASSSSPENSPLHF.

The CDR3 sequence is CSARAGTGEETQYF. This chain links TRBV20-1 with TRBJ2-5; TCRdb's D call, TRBD1, is unchecked because there is no DNA. The CDR3 spans 14 residues. CDR1 is DFQATT, CDR2 SNEGSKA, per germline (reference sequence).

The chain employs TRBV20-1 and TRBJ1-1; as DNA is missing, the TRBD1 call by TCRdb cannot be tested. Germline CDR1 and CDR2: DFQATT and SNEGSKA (reference sequence). The CDR3 is 14 amino acids. CDR3 region: CSARNPGQDTEAFF.

This clonotype is deemed medium-sized by its frequency. The chain uses TRBV20-1 and TRBJ2-5; TCRdb picks TRBD1, but there is no DNA to check that call. Per germline, CDR1 DFQATT and CDR2 SNEGSKA (reference sequence). The CDR3 spans 14 residues. CDR3 protein: CSASKGTAEETQYF.

Judged by frequency, this clonotype is medium-sized. CDR3 loop: CSARLAGDTGELFF. This chain uses TRBV20-1 with TRBJ2-2; TCRdb gives TRBD2 as the D gene, but with no DNA this cannot be confirmed. The CDR3 contains 14 residues. Germline CDR1 and CDR2: DFQATT and SNEGSKA (reference sequence).

The chain couples TRBV6-1 to TRBJ1-5. Germline CDR1 reads MNHNS; CDR2 reads SASEGT. The CDR3 runs to 14 residues. CDR3 protein: CASSESHENQPQHF.

This clonotype is classed as medium-sized by frequency. The chain joins TRBV12-3 or TRBV12-4 to TRBJ2-1; TCRdb gives TRBD2 as the D gene, but with no DNA this cannot be confirmed. The CDR3 runs 14 residues. The chain's CDR3 is CASTVSGDLNEQFF.

This clonotype registers medium-sized by frequency. The chain recombines TRBV29-1 with TRBJ1-1. The CDR3 totals 13 residues. In germline, CDR1 is SQVTM, CDR2 ANQGSEA. CDR3 residues: CSVETRMNTEAFF.